What follows are 27 T cell receptor beta chains derived from one specimen sequenced in a study of HIV-infected patients and healthy controls. Alpha and beta constant-region primers primed reverse transcription of around 540 ng RNA. Each of the alpha and beta chains got its own library through chain-specific third strand synthesis with indices. TCRdb ran MiXCR on the 5' RACE reads and lists one entry per CDR3 protein. The sample records 10,000 to 11,000 distinct CDR3 sequences, about 9.4% being singletons. No cell fractionation was done, so the repertoire covers all unsorted peripheral blood T cells. The sequenced sample was blood, obtained before antiretroviral therapy. These receptors all stem from an adult with HIV infection.

This clonotype was found many times. V gene TRBV19 combines with J gene TRBJ1-2, with D hard to call. Trimming stripped 2 bases from V and 4 bases from J, with 8 bases between. This CDR3 contains 13 residues. CDR1 and CDR2 from the germline V gene are LNHDA and SQIVND (reference sequence). CDR3 nucleotide sequence: TGTGCCAGTAGTATACACACTCTCTATGGCTACACCTTC. It translates to CASSIHTLYGYTF.

This clonotype was counted at least ten times. The genes are TRBV10-3 and TRBJ1-2, with a weak D call TRBD1 (5 bases). Germline loops: CDR1 ENHRY, CDR2 SYGVKD. This CDR3 spans 14 amino acids. Trimming left V 10 bases short and J 1 base short, with 16 bases between. The CDR3 is CATTPGTVNYGYTF. The CDR3 nucleotides are TGTGCCACCACCCCCGGGACGGTTAACTATGGCTACACCTTC.

A few counts support this clonotype. This chain joins TRBV20-1 and TRBJ2-7, with 7 bases identical to TRBD1. The CDR3 is made up of 16 amino acids. The germline CDR1 and CDR2 sequences are DFQATT and SNEGSKA (reference sequence). V was clipped by 3 bases and J by 3 bases; unmatched bases: 14. Written as DNA, the CDR3 is TGCAGTGCTAGCGACAGGGCCCAGTACTCTGACTACGAGCAGTACTTC. This gives the protein CSASDRAQYSDYEQYF.

This clonotype was found many times. The chain joins TRBV28 to TRBJ2-2; perhaps TRBD1 as D (6 bases). This CDR3 region has 18 residues. Germline V gene sequence: CDR1 MDHEN, CDR2 SYDVKM. V lost 3 bases, J lost 1 base, and 18 bases lay in between. The CDR3 is CASSLVALGAGNTGELFF. CDR3 DNA sequence: TGTGCCAGCAGTTTGGTGGCTCTGGGGGCGGGGAACACCGGGGAGCTGTTTTTT.

The chain recombines TRBV5-1 with TRBJ2-1; 9 bases line up with TRBD1. Germline values: CDR1 SGHRS, CDR2 YFSETQ. The J segment lost 2 bases and the V segment lost 2 bases, leaving 2 bases of the junction unmatched. This CDR3 region has 15 residues. The CDR3 reads CASSFGTGPYNEQFF. The CDR3 bases are TGCGCCAGCAGCTTTGGGACAGGGCCCTACAATGAGCAGTTCTTC.

Many counts were recorded for this clonotype. The chain joins TRBV2 to TRBJ2-4; D may be TRBD2 (6 bases). Germline-derived CDR1 and CDR2 are SNHLY and FYNNEI. The CDR3 extends over 16 amino acids. The V gene lost 5 bases and the J gene lost 0 bases, with 14 bases spanning the gap. CDR3 loop: CASSPEGYLAKNIQYF. CDR3 nucleotides: TGTGCCAGCAGTCCGGAGGGATATCTAGCCAAAAACATTCAGTACTTC.

This clonotype was counted many times. The rearrangement links TRBV7-2 to TRBJ2-3, with D possibly being TRBD1 or TRBD2 (5 bases each). The CDR3 sequence is 15 residues long. V gave up 3 bases and J gave up 4 bases, with 14 bases separating them. CDR1 SGHTA and CDR2 FQGNSA come from the germline V gene. CDR3 protein: CASSFQGIGADTQYF. CDR3 nucleotides: TGTGCCAGCAGCTTCCAGGGAATCGGGGCAGATACGCAGTATTTT.

This clonotype was counted many times. V and J are TRBV7-2 and TRBJ2-2, with unresolved D. The germline V and J ends were trimmed by 5 bases and 6 bases, with 10 bases remaining between them. The germline CDR1 and CDR2 sequences are SGHTA and FQGNSA. The CDR3 has 13 amino acids. The CDR3 loop reads CASSPIRSGELFF. In DNA form, the CDR3 reads TGTGCCAGCAGCCCAATAAGGTCCGGGGAGCTGTTTTTT. Supplemented by reference TRBV7-2 and TRBJ2-2, the full variable domain reads GAGVSQSPSNKVTEKGKDVELRCDPISGHTALYWYRQSLGQGLEFLIYFQGNSAPDKSGLPSDRFSAERTGGSVSTLTIQRTQQEDSAVYLCASSPIRSGELFFGEGSRLTVL.

The sample holds many counts of this clonotype. The germline gene is not matched at one end of the junction; a read error may be the cause. The gene calls are TRBV9 and TRBJ1-1; 7 bases match TRBD1. The germline CDR1 and CDR2 sequences are SGDLS and YYNGEE. The CDR3 runs 13 residues. The CDR3 loop reads CASSLTGNSEAFF. The CDR3 DNA is TGTGCCAGCAGCCTGACAGGGAACTCTGAAGCTTTCTTT. Variable domain in full (rest from reference TRBV9 and TRBJ1-1): DSGVTQTPKHLITATGQRVTLRCSPRSGDLSVYWYQQSLDQGLQFLIQYYNGEERAKGNILERFSAQQFPDLHSELNLSSLELGDSALYFCASSLTGNSEAFFGQGTRLTVV.

This clonotype was observed many times. The chain carries TRBV2 and TRBJ2-3; TRBD2 matches 9 bases. V lost 2 bases, J lost 6 bases, and 3 bases stayed unmatched. Germline CDR1 is SNHLY and CDR2 is FYNNEI. CDR3 length equals 14 residues. Here the CDR3 reads CASSESLAGDTQYF. For the CDR3, the DNA is TGTGCCAGCAGTGAATCCCTAGCGGGGGATACGCAGTATTTT.

This clonotype showed up many times. The chain is built from TRBV7-6 and TRBJ2-6, with no clear D. Germline CDR1 and CDR2: SGHVS and FNYEAQ. This CDR3 spans 18 amino acids. Trimming left V 1 base short and J 0 bases short, with 13 bases between. The CDR3 sequence: CASSLEPALLSGANVLTF. CDR3 in DNA: TGTGCCAGCAGCTTAGAGCCAGCGCTACTCTCTGGGGCCAACGTCCTGACTTTC.

This clonotype was observed at least ten times. J is TRBJ2-5 and V is TRBV14; TRBD1 matches at 7 bases. V was clipped by 4 bases and J by 2 bases; unmatched bases: 7. From germline, CDR1 is SGHDN and CDR2 FVKESK. The CDR3 sequence is 15 residues long. The CDR3 here is CASSRWDSLQETQYF. In nucleotides, the CDR3 is TGTGCCAGCAGCCGGTGGGACAGCCTTCAAGAGACCCAGTACTTC. The whole variable domain, remainder taken from reference TRBV14 and TRBJ2-5, is EAGVTQFPSHSVIEKGQTVTLRCDPISGHDNLYWYRRVMGKEIKFLLHFVKESKQDESGMPNNRFLAERTGGTYSTLKVQPAELEDSGVYFCASSRWDSLQETQYFGPGTRLLVL.

This clonotype was seen a handful of times. This sequence joins TRBV6-1 and TRBJ2-1; TRBD1 agrees at 10 bases. V was pared by 7 bases and J by 6 bases, with 3 bases of the junction left unmatched. This CDR3 has 13 amino acids. Germline values: CDR1 MNHNS, CDR2 SASEGT. The CDR3 DNA reads as TGTGCCAGCATGCGGACAGGGGGCAATGAGCAGTTCTTC. Translation gives CASMRTGGNEQFF.

This chain uses TRBV2 with TRBJ1-5, with D uncertain. Germline V gives CDR1 SNHLY, CDR2 FYNNEI. With 7 bases removed from V and 2 bases from J, the gap between germline ends came to 9 bases. CDR3 size: 13 residues. In nucleotides, the CDR3 is TGTGCCAGCAAAGGCCCGGGCAATCAGCCCCAGCATTTT. It yields the protein CASKGPGNQPQHF.

This clonotype has at least ten counts. The CDR3 coding sequence is TGTGCCAGCAGCTTAGCCCAACAGGGGCTTTCCTATAATTCACCCCTCCACTTT. This translates into CASSLAQQGLSYNSPLHF. This chain connects TRBV7-2 to TRBJ1-6; 7 bases fit TRBD1. The CDR3 loop spans 18 amino acids. V was clipped by 0 bases and J by 1 base; unmatched bases: 6. Germline values: CDR1 SGHTA, CDR2 FQGNSA.

This clonotype was seen repeatedly, ten times or more. The V and J genes are TRBV5-1 and TRBJ2-5; 11 bases map to TRBD1. Germline V CDR1 and CDR2: SGHRS, YFSETQ. CDR3 length: 15 residues. Unmatched junction bases numbered 5, after V lost 2 bases and J lost 5 bases. CDR3 DNA: TGCGCCAGCAGCTTAACCGGGACAGGGGGGGAGACCCAGTACTTC. It yields the protein CASSLTGTGGETQYF.

This clonotype was counted ten times or more. V gene TRBV5-4 combines with J gene TRBJ1-1; D is uncertain. This CDR3 has 13 amino acids. V was trimmed by 10 bases and J by 1 base, leaving 14 bases between them. Germline assignment: CDR1 SGHNT and CDR2 YYREEE (reference sequence). The CDR3 nucleotides read TGTGCCCAGCGGCGGCAGGAGAACACTGAAGCTTTCTTT. Amino acids: CAQRRQENTEAFF.

This clonotype came up many times. This CDR3 reads CASRPTTQETQYF. The DNA for the CDR3 is TGTGCCAGCAGACCTACTACCCAAGAGACCCAGTACTTC. J is TRBJ2-5 and V is TRBV6-2 or TRBV6-3, with D uncertain. The CDR3 is made up of 13 amino acids. Trimming took off 6 bases at V and 1 base at J, with 9 bases between the two ends. Germline loops: CDR1 MNHEY, CDR2 SVGEGT.

This chain uses TRBV29-1 with TRBJ1-2; D unclear. CDR1 SQVTM and CDR2 ANQGSEA come from the germline V gene. V was clipped by 3 bases and J by 2 bases, with 13 bases between them. The CDR3 extends over 14 amino acids. The CDR3 DNA reads as TGCAGCGTTGAGGCCTTGGGGAAGAACTATGGCTACACCTTC. It yields the protein CSVEALGKNYGYTF.

The J gene is TRBJ1-1, the V gene TRBV29-1, with D possibly TRBD1 on 5 matching bases. V shed 1 base and J shed 1 base, with 7 bases lying between them. This CDR3 has 13 amino acids. The germline V gene has CDR1 SQVTM and CDR2 ANQGSEA. CDR3 DNA: TGCAGCGTTGAAGTTGGGGCGAACACTGAAGCTTTCTTT. Its translation: CSVEVGANTEAFF.

By sample share, this clonotype is medium-sized (0.01 to 0.1%). The rearrangement uses TRBV30 and TRBJ1-1; 7 nucleotides agree with TRBD1. Germline-derived CDR1 and CDR2 are GTSNPN and SVGIG (reference sequence). This CDR3 spans 14 amino acids. The trim removed 3 bases at V and 4 bases at J, leaving 8 bases unmatched. In DNA, the CDR3 is TGTGCCTGGAGCCCCCTGACAGGGTTCACTGAAGCTTTCTTT. Protein product: CAWSPLTGFTEAFF.

This clonotype came up many times. The chain has TRBV5-6 and TRBJ2-7; 8 bases agree with TRBD1. Germline V lookup: CDR1 SGHDT, CDR2 YYEEEE. V was pared by 0 bases and J by 2 bases, with 7 bases of the junction left unmatched. This CDR3 has 16 amino acids. The CDR3 region is CASSLGDRSTAYEQYF. The DNA for the CDR3 is TGTGCCAGCAGCTTGGGGGACAGGAGCACAGCCTACGAGCAGTACTTC.

This clonotype was observed at least ten times. The chain uses TRBV6-1 and TRBJ2-5; the D is unclear. The CDR3 length is 13 residues. Looked up from germline, CDR1 is MNHNS and CDR2 is SASEGT. V was clipped by 6 bases and J by 9 bases, with 17 bases between them. The CDR3 bases are TGTGCCAGCAGAGCCTTCTCTAATCTGGCCCAGTACTTC. It is translated as CASRAFSNLAQYF.

This clonotype was observed at least ten times. The V gene is TRBV7-8, the J gene TRBJ1-4; D gene uncertain. This CDR3 contains 16 residues. The germline CDR1 and CDR2 sequences are SGHVS and FQNEAQ. The V and J ends lost 5 bases and 0 bases respectively, with 13 bases between them. Written as DNA, the CDR3 is TGTGCCAGCAGCCCGCGATCCGGGACAACTAATGAAAAACTGTTTTTT. Protein product: CASSPRSGTTNEKLFF.

This clonotype appeared many times. CDR3 sequence (DNA): TGTGCCAGCAGCGGGGGACTTCAGTCCTACGAGCAGTACTTC. Its protein product is CASSGGLQSYEQYF. V and J are TRBV7-8 and TRBJ2-7; tentatively, D is TRBD2 (6 bases). The germline CDR1 and CDR2 sequences are SGHVS and FQNEAQ. Trimming stripped 5 bases from V and 1 base from J, with 12 bases between. This CDR3 has 14 amino acids.

The sample holds a few counts of this clonotype. This chain links TRBV5-1 with TRBJ2-7; 9 positions match TRBD2. The CDR3 has 16 amino acids. The V and J ends lost 0 bases and 2 bases, in that order; junction bases with no gene match: 6. Germline CDR1 SGHRS, CDR2 YFSETQ. CDR3 region: CASSLAESSGAYEQYF. For the CDR3, the DNA is TGCGCCAGCAGCTTGGCCGAGTCTAGCGGGGCCTACGAGCAGTACTTC.

This clonotype was counted ten times or more. This chain connects TRBV5-4 to TRBJ2-1; no definite D call. The V end was cut by 4 bases, the J end by 7 bases, with 6 bases between. CDR3 length: 11 residues. Germline V gene data show CDR1 as SGHNT and CDR2 as YYREEE (reference sequence). The CDR3 is CASSARNEQFF. The CDR3 coding sequence is TGTGCCAGCAGCGCGAGAAATGAGCAGTTCTTC. Full variable domain (remainder filled in from reference TRBV5-4 and TRBJ2-1): ETGVTQSPTHLIKTRGQQVTLRCSSQSGHNTVSWYQQALGQGPQFIFQYYREEENGRGNFPPRFSGLQFPNYSSELNVNALELDDSALYLCASSARNEQFFGPGTRLTVL.